The present entry profiles one TCR beta chain with its context. Sequenced by immunoSEQ multiplex PCR; TCRdb stores in-frame clones only, minus some. The sample includes more than 60,000 clones, 88% of them seen just once. The germline CDR1 and CDR2 sequences are SGHVS and FNYEAQ. The CDR3 is made up of 12 amino acids. V lost 5 bases and J lost 12, with 13 bases in between. This specimen belongs to a study of blood T cell repertoires in COVID-19. This sequence was found in a woman between 40 and 50 years old who had recovered from COVID-19. What was sequenced was PBMCs or T cells enriched from blood (not recorded which). The genes are TRBV7-6 and TRBJ1-4; no clear D gene. DNA of the CDR3: TGTGCCAGCAGCCCCAGTTCGGGAGAACTGTTTTTT. Translated, it gives CASSPSSGELFF.